The 28 T cell receptor beta chains presented below share a single source sample, sequenced in a study of shared clonotypes between healthy human individuals. This table comes from immunoSEQ multiplex PCR, and its TCRdb copy is limited to in-frame clones, with some not included. This sample has approximately 2.1 million clones; approximately 93% occur once, and the top ten carry 0.39%. Sequenced material: naive CD4+ T cells from PBMCs. The subset: CD45RA+ positively selected. These receptors originate from a man aged 18 to 30 in good health. Some clones in this sample may be carry-over from other donors' samples.

CDR3 sequence: CASSFLGQGLTGELFF. CDR3 in DNA: TGTGCCAGCAGCTTTTTAGGACAGGGGTTAACCGGGGAGCTGTTTTTT. The rearrangement joins TRBV7-6 to TRBJ2-2; TRBD1 agrees at 9 bases. The CDR3 covers 16 residues. Germline V CDR1 and CDR2: SGHVS, FNYEAQ. With V trimmed by 3 bases and J by 5 bases, 7 bases remained unmatched. The whole variable domain, filled in from reference TRBV7-6 and TRBJ2-2, reads GAGVSQSPRYKVTKRGQDVALRCDPISGHVSLYWYRQALGQGPEFLTYFNYEAQQDKSGLPNDRFSAERPEGSISTLTIQRTEQRDSAMYRCASSFLGQGLTGELFFGEGSRLTVL.

The J gene is TRBJ1-1, the V gene TRBV7-2, with TRBD1 as a possible D gene (5 bases). Germline CDR1 and CDR2: SGHTA and FQGNSA. With 6 bases removed from V and 3 bases from J, the gap between germline ends came to 17 bases. The CDR3 totals 15 residues. The CDR3: CASRWVGQKDTEAFF. DNA of the CDR3: TGTGCCAGCAGGTGGGTGGGGCAAAAGGACACTGAAGCTTTCTTT.

The chain joins TRBV7-2 to TRBJ2-5, with 9 bases matching TRBD1. The CDR3 is 13 amino acids. Germline V gene data show CDR1 as SGHTA and CDR2 as FQGNSA. V was clipped by 7 bases and J by 5 bases; unmatched bases: 5. The CDR3 loop is CASTKDRGETQYF. The CDR3 bases are TGTGCCAGCACTAAGGACAGGGGTGAGACCCAGTACTTC.

The chain couples TRBV9 to TRBJ1-4; possibly TRBD1 for D (5 bases). Germline V lookup: CDR1 SGDLS, CDR2 YYNGEE. The CDR3 spans 15 residues. V was shortened by 0 bases and J by 3 bases, with 9 bases between the two germline ends. The CDR3 DNA reads TGTGCCAGCAGCGTAGAGGGGCGATCTAATGAAAAACTGTTTTTT. Amino acid sequence: CASSVEGRSNEKLFF.

The V and J genes are TRBV4-1 and TRBJ2-3, with 8 bases fitting TRBD2. The CDR3 totals 15 residues. Unmatched junction bases numbered 5, after V lost 4 bases and J lost 2 bases. Per germline, CDR1 MGHRA and CDR2 YSYEKL. The CDR3 sequence: CASSLSGTPTDTQYF. The CDR3 nucleotides read TGCGCCAGCAGCCTTAGCGGGACCCCCACAGATACGCAGTATTTT.

This clone was seen just once. J is TRBJ2-1 and V is TRBV7-2, with unresolved D. Germline loops: CDR1 SGHTA, CDR2 FQGNSA. This CDR3 region has 12 residues. V was pared by 4 bases and J by 5 bases, with 6 bases between. The CDR3 reads CASSSADNEQFF. The CDR3 DNA reads as TGTGCCAGCAGCTCCGCGGACAATGAGCAGTTCTTC.

The chain is built from TRBV28 and TRBJ1-5, with D unresolved. CDR3 length: 14 residues. Trimming cost V 2 bases and J 7 bases, with 12 bases left between them. CDR1 and CDR2 from the germline V gene are MDHEN and SYDVKM. This CDR3 is CASSLSRHDQPQHF. The CDR3 DNA follows: TGTGCCAGCAGTTTAAGCAGGCATGACCAGCCCCAGCATTTT.

V is TRBV30 and J is TRBJ2-3; the match to TRBD2 covers 16 bases. The CDR3 has 22 amino acids. From germline, CDR1 is GTSNPN and CDR2 SVGIG (reference sequence). The V gene end was trimmed by 1 base and the J gene end by 2 bases; junction bases not matched to a gene: 18. CDR3 bases: TGTGCCTGGAGTGGGGGACTAGCGGGAGGGCCATCTAATCCCCTCCTCACAGATACGCAGTATTTT. Translated, it gives CAWSGGLAGGPSNPLLTDTQYF.

This clone has just one count. The gene calls are TRBV19 and TRBJ2-2; 9 bases line up with TRBD1. This CDR3 has 14 amino acids. V lost 6 bases to trimming and J lost 6 bases; unmatched junction nucleotides: 5. CDR1 is LNHDA and CDR2 is SQIVND in the germline V gene (reference sequence). CDR3 in amino acids: CASRGQGLPGELFF. In nucleotides, the CDR3 is TGTGCCAGTAGGGGACAGGGCCTACCCGGGGAGCTGTTTTTT.

The gene calls are TRBV5-1 and TRBJ1-2; D uncertain. This CDR3 comprises 14 residues. V was clipped by 4 bases and J by 8 bases, with 18 bases between them. The germline V gene has CDR1 SGHRS and CDR2 YFSETQ. This CDR3 reads CASSLTEVNEGYTF. DNA for the CDR3: TGCGCCAGCAGCCTTACGGAGGTGAATGAAGGCTACACCTTC.

The gene calls are TRBV5-1 and TRBJ2-3, with 8 bases identical to TRBD2. Germline V gives CDR1 SGHRS, CDR2 YFSETQ. The CDR3 length is 13 residues. J was trimmed by 2 bases and V by 7 bases; bases with no gene match: 3. The CDR3 here is CASGAGDTDTQYF. CDR3 sequence (DNA): TGCGCCAGCGGAGCGGGGGACACAGATACGCAGTATTTT. The full variable domain, rest sourced from reference TRBV5-1 and TRBJ2-3, is KAGVTQTPRYLIKTRGQQVTLSCSPISGHRSVSWYQQTPGQGLQFLFEYFSETQRNKGNFPGRFSGRQFSNSRSEMNVSTLELGDSALYLCASGAGDTDTQYFGPGTRLTVL.

Regarding this clone: This sample includes further DNA sequences coding for the same CDR3. The chain employs TRBV28 and TRBJ2-7, with no clear D. Trimming removed 2 bases at V and 3 bases at J, with 8 bases between. Germline loops: CDR1 MDHEN, CDR2 SYDVKM. The CDR3 is 13 amino acids. This chain's CDR3 is CASSLVGSYEQYF. CDR3 nucleotide sequence: TGTGCCAGCAGTTTAGTGGGTAGCTACGAGCAGTACTTC.

The rearrangement uses TRBV28 and TRBJ2-1; D tentatively reads TRBD1 or TRBD2 (6 bases each). CDR1 is MDHEN and CDR2 is SYDVKM in the germline V gene. CDR3 size: 17 residues. Trimming left V 4 bases short and J 2 bases short, with 18 bases between. CDR3 nucleotides: TGTGCCAGCAGTTATATTTGGCGGGACACCCCCTACAATGAGCAGTTCTTC. Its protein is CASSYIWRDTPYNEQFF.

This clone was seen a few times. In the same sample, other DNA sequences code for this CDR3. The chain recombines TRBV10-3 with TRBJ1-5; D is undetermined. Germline V lookup: CDR1 ENHRY, CDR2 SYGVKD. The V gene lost 2 bases and the J gene lost 7 bases, with 6 bases spanning the gap. The CDR3 consists of 12 residues. CDR3 DNA sequence: TGTGCCATCAGTGAGGTGGGCCAGCCCCAGCATTTT. It encodes CAISEVGQPQHF.

The rearrangement links TRBV27 to TRBJ1-2; D gene uncertain. CDR1 and CDR2 (germline): MNHEY, SMNVEV (reference sequence). V lost 0 bases, J lost 4 bases, and 12 bases lay in between. The CDR3 contains 15 residues. The CDR3, as DNA: TGTGCCAGCAGTTTATCCCCTTACGAGGGCTATGGCTACACCTTC. Protein: CASSLSPYEGYGYTF.

A word on this clone: Different DNA sequences within this sample yield the same CDR3. The chain is built from TRBV18 and TRBJ2-7; no firm D call. Germline V gene data show CDR1 as KGHSH and CDR2 as LQKENI. V lost 3 bases and J lost 0, with 9 bases in between. The CDR3 is 14 amino acids. CDR3 coding DNA: TGTGCCAGCTCACCTCAAGGGAACTCCTACGAGCAGTACTTC. This encodes CASSPQGNSYEQYF.

The chain is built from TRBV7-8 and TRBJ2-7; unclear D gene. The CDR3 is made up of 16 amino acids. Germline CDR1 SGHVS, CDR2 FQNEAQ. The V end lost 1 base, the J end lost 0 bases, and 13 bases lay between the germline ends. CDR3 in amino acids: CASSLGRADGSYEQYF. CDR3 DNA sequence: TGTGCCAGCAGCTTAGGCCGGGCAGACGGCTCCTACGAGCAGTACTTC. The complete variable domain, with remaining parts taken from reference TRBV7-8 and TRBJ2-7, reads GAGVSQSPRYKVAKRGQDVALRCDPISGHVSLFWYQQALGQGPEFLTYFQNEAQLDKSGLPSDRFFAERPEGSVSTLKIQRTQQEDSAVYLCASSLGRADGSYEQYFGPGTRLTVT.

The CDR3 here is CASSSYPDAYEQYF. CDR3 DNA sequence: TGTGCCAGCAGCTCCTACCCGGACGCCTACGAGCAGTACTTC. The chain joins TRBV5-5 to TRBJ2-7; D gene ambiguous. Germline-derived CDR1 and CDR2 are SGHKS and YYEKEE (reference sequence). The V and J ends lost 3 bases and 2 bases respectively, with 12 bases between them. This CDR3 is 14 amino acids long.

The chain has TRBV6-1 and TRBJ1-5; D is possibly TRBD1 (6 bases). This CDR3 has 15 residues. Trimming cost V 1 base and J 1 base, with 8 bases left between them. The germline V gene has CDR1 MNHNS and CDR2 SASEGT. The CDR3 DNA is TGTGCCAGCAGTGAAGAGGACAGAAGCAATCAGCCCCAGCATTTT. Translating gives CASSEEDRSNQPQHF.

This clone is a singleton in its sample. The chain recombines TRBV5-1 with TRBJ2-7; D is perhaps TRBD2 (5 bases). CDR3 length equals 14 residues. Germline-derived CDR1 and CDR2 are SGHRS and YFSETQ. V lost 2 bases to trimming and J lost 2 bases, with 11 bases between them. CDR3 protein: CASSLAVIPYEQYF. CDR3 nucleotide sequence: TGCGCCAGCAGCTTAGCGGTAATCCCCTACGAGCAGTACTTC.

Details on this clone: In the same sample, other DNA sequences code for this CDR3. V gene TRBV9 combines with J gene TRBJ2-3, with TRBD2 matching 9 bases. Looked up from germline, CDR1 is SGDLS and CDR2 is YYNGEE. This CDR3 comprises 15 residues. The V gene end was trimmed by 4 bases and the J gene end by 2 bases; junction bases not matched to a gene: 5. The CDR3 reads CASSPTSGSTDTQYF. Written as DNA, the CDR3 is TGTGCCAGCAGCCCGACTAGCGGTTCCACAGATACGCAGTATTTT.

The chain uses TRBV30 and TRBJ2-3; D unclear. The CDR3 has 13 amino acids. CDR1 and CDR2 (germline): GTSNPN, SVGIG (reference sequence). Between the trimmed V and J ends, which lost 4 bases and 6 bases, there was a span of 14 bases. The CDR3: CAWTPSGLDTQYF. For the CDR3, the DNA is TGTGCCTGGACCCCCTCCGGTCTGGATACGCAGTATTTT.

J is TRBJ2-2 and V is TRBV7-3, with D tentatively TRBD1 (5 bases). With 2 bases removed from V and 6 bases from J, the gap between germline ends came to 13 bases. The CDR3 has 15 residues. Looked up from germline, CDR1 is SGHTA and CDR2 is FQGTGA. CDR3 sequence: CASSLGSGIPGELFF. The CDR3, as DNA: TGTGCCAGCAGCTTAGGGTCAGGGATCCCCGGGGAGCTGTTTTTT.

Remarks on this clone: This same CDR3 is encoded by further DNA sequences in the sample. Here the CDR3 reads CSVAGGQNTEAFF. The DNA for the CDR3 is TGCAGCGTGGCCGGAGGGCAGAACACTGAAGCTTTCTTT. V usage is TRBV29-1 and J usage is TRBJ1-1, with unresolved D. Trimming shortened V by 6 bases and J by 1 base, and 12 bases separated the two germline ends. The germline V gene has CDR1 SQVTM and CDR2 ANQGSEA. CDR3 length: 13 residues.

The rearrangement uses TRBV9 and TRBJ2-3, with 8 bases matching TRBD2. J gave up 2 bases and V 0 bases, and 5 bases lay outside the gene matches. CDR1 is SGDLS and CDR2 is YYNGEE in the germline V gene. The CDR3 runs 16 residues. In DNA, the CDR3 is TGTGCCAGCAGCGTAGGTGGCGGGAGGACCACAGATACGCAGTATTTT. Translation: CASSVGGGRTTDTQYF.

The chain carries TRBV2 and TRBJ2-5; 7 nucleotides line up with TRBD1. Germline assignment: CDR1 SNHLY and CDR2 FYNNEI. The CDR3 covers 15 residues. V shed 6 bases, J shed 5 bases, and the junction held 12 bases outside the gene matches. CDR3 in DNA: TGTGCCAGCAGAGGCACCGGGACAGCAGGGGAGACCCAGTACTTC. As protein: CASRGTGTAGETQYF. Filled out from reference TRBV2 and TRBJ2-5, the complete variable domain reads EPEVTQTPSHQVTQMGQEVILRCVPISNHLYFYWYRQILGQKVEFLVSFYNNEISEKSEIFDDQFSVERPDGSNFTLKIRSTKLEDSAMYFCASRGTGTAGETQYFGPGTRLLVL.

In its sample, this clone was seen once. The V call is TRBV7-6, the J call TRBJ2-3; D is uncertain. CDR1 SGHVS and CDR2 FNYEAQ come from the germline V gene. Trimming took off 5 bases at V and 0 bases at J, with 15 bases between the two ends. This CDR3 spans 16 amino acids. The CDR3 DNA reads as TGTGCCAGCAGCATTTTCCAGGCTGCAAGCACAGATACGCAGTATTTT. This translates into CASSIFQAASTDTQYF.

V and J are TRBV19 and TRBJ2-7; tentative D call: TRBD1 (6 bases). The V end lost 7 bases, the J end lost 6 bases, and 22 bases lay between the germline ends. The CDR3 has 15 residues. Per germline, CDR1 LNHDA and CDR2 SQIVND (reference sequence). As DNA, the CDR3 is TGTGCCAGTACCGTTCAACAGGGAGCAGGCACCGAGCAGTACTTC. Encoded protein: CASTVQQGAGTEQYF.